The TCR beta chain under discussion was sequenced for a study of T cell responses to AZD1222 COVID-19 vaccine. Findings and caveats of the study: Spike-specific TCR breadth and depth grew following two AZD1222 doses.

For this clone: The antigen is unknown.

Profiling relied on immunoSEQ multiplex PCR, and the TCRdb table lists in-frame clones only, not all of them. The data contain under 80,000 clones, about 90% of them singletons. The sequence was obtained from an adult who received the AZD1222 COVID-19 vaccine. Sample: peripheral blood, taken 28 days after the second AZD1222 dose.

CDR3 DNA: TGTGCCAGCAGCTTAGAAGGCCCACAGGGAGGCAATGAGCAGTTCTTC. Amino acid sequence: CASSLEGPQGGNEQFF. This chain links TRBV11-3 with TRBJ2-1, with D possibly being TRBD1 or TRBD2 (6 bases each). Germline values: CDR1 SGHNT, CDR2 YENEEA. This CDR3 contains 16 residues. V lost 0 bases and J lost 6, with 15 bases in between. Full variable domain (remainder filled in from reference TRBV11-3 and TRBJ2-1): EAGVVQSPRYKIIEKKQPVAFWCNPISGHNTLYWYLQNLGQGPELLIRYENEEAVDDSQLPKDRFSAERLKGVDSTLKIQPAELGDSAVYLCASSLEGPQGGNEQFFGPGTRLTVL.